The following is a TCR beta chain sequence with its context. No antigen is known for it. It was about 210 ng DNA, about 30,000 T cell genomes, that sorted-subset replicate PCRs used. Original data processing: Sequence data from immunoSEQ were junction-only and lacked quality scores; consequently, filtering differed. Only in-frame clones appear in the TCRdb table, and some are missing; sequencing was by immunoSEQ multiplex PCR. V and J calls and clone size are those listed in that table; D and trimming were worked out from the DNA. The top ten hold 1.5% to 2% of the sample, which has about 2.2 million clones, roughly 93% seen once. There are 17 residues in the CDR3. CDR1 and CDR2 (germline): SGHDT, YYEEEE. Trimming removed 4 bases at V and 0 bases at J, with 19 bases between. The naive CD8 fraction comprised CD45RO-negative cells positively selected for CCR7 and excluded terminally differentiated effector memory CD45RA+ cells.

These data belong to a study of shared clonotypes between healthy human individuals. Overall study: There were three CD4 naive, three CD4 memory, two CD8 naive and one CD8 memory plates per donor. Study-wide points: Compared with clonotypes that all four donors shared, non-shared clonotypes had lower generation probabilities.

The rearrangement uses TRBV5-6 and TRBJ2-5; D tentatively reads TRBD1 or TRBD2 (7 bases each). The clonotype originates from a young man in good health. Some clones in this sample may be carry-over from other donors' samples. Sequencing was done on a sample of naive CD8+ T cells from PBMCs. This chain's CDR3 is CASSGRGPVQYQETQYF. The CDR3 coding sequence is TGTGCCAGCAGCGGGAGGGGGCCAGTTCAGTACCAAGAGACCCAGTACTTC. Variable domain in full (rest from reference TRBV5-6 and TRBJ2-5): DAGVTQSPTHLIKTRGQQVTLRCSPKSGHDTVSWYQQALGQGPQFIFQYYEEEERQRGNFPDRFSGHQFPNYSSELNVNALLLGDSALYLCASSGRGPVQYQETQYFGPGTRLLVL.